The 17 T cell receptor beta chains in this list originate from one sample, sequenced in a study of Graves' ophthalmopathy and Graves' hyperthyroidism. Scientists amplified the TCR beta CDR3 regions from RNA transcripts. First-round RT-PCR used HTBI primers; second-round multiplex PCR followed. TCRdb reanalysed the multiplex PCR reads using MiXCR and keeps one entry per CDR3 protein. The table lists some 250,000 distinct CDR3 sequences, less than 55% of them singletons. What was sequenced was peripheral blood. These receptors all come from an adult man with Graves' ophthalmopathy.

This clonotype came up a few times. This sequence joins TRBV5-1 and TRBJ2-7; no firm D call. CDR3 length equals 13 residues. Germline assignment: CDR1 SGHRS and CDR2 YFSETQ. V lost 0 bases and J lost 2, with 6 bases in between. In nucleotides, the CDR3 is TGCGCCAGCAGCTTGGATAACGCCTACGAGCAGTACTTC. Translating gives CASSLDNAYEQYF.

With regard to this clonotype: At one of its ends the junction is not consistent with the germline gene, which may arise from a read error. The chain combines TRBV10-2 with TRBJ2-2; D ambiguous. The length of the CDR3 is 15 residues. Germline CDR1 WSHSY, CDR2 SAAADI. The CDR3 sequence: CASSDPGLAAGELFF. CDR3 sequence (DNA): TGTGCCAGCAGTGACCCGGGTTTGGCGGCCGGGGAGCTGTTTTTT.

This clonotype was counted between two and nine times. V usage is TRBV10-1 and J usage is TRBJ1-5; 7 bases agree with TRBD1. Trimming took 3 bases from V and 4 from J; bases not matched to a gene: 0. The length of the CDR3 is 13 residues. Germline V gene data show CDR1 as WNHNN and CDR2 as SYGVQD (reference sequence). DNA of the CDR3: TGCGCCAGCAGTGAACAGGGGAATCAGCCCCAGCATTTT. This encodes CASSEQGNQPQHF.

The rearrangement links TRBV7-3 to TRBJ2-7; D assignment may be TRBD1 or TRBD2 (5 bases each). The CDR3 runs 15 residues. Germline values: CDR1 SGHTA, CDR2 FQGTGA. V dropped 5 bases and J dropped 2 bases, with 16 bases sitting between them. CDR3: CASSQTTGTTYEQYF. As DNA, the CDR3 is TGTGCCAGCAGCCAGACGACGGGGACCACCTACGAGCAGTACTTC. The whole variable domain, filled in from reference TRBV7-3 and TRBJ2-7, reads GAGVSQTPSNKVTEKGKYVELRCDPISGHTALYWYRQSLGQGPEFLIYFQGTGAADDSGLPNDRFFAVRPEGSVSTLKIQRTERGDSAVYLCASSQTTGTTYEQYFGPGTRLTVT.

This clonotype has a count of ten or more. The V call is TRBV7-8, the J call TRBJ2-6; D unresolved. CDR1 and CDR2 from the germline V gene are SGHVS and FQNEAQ. The CDR3 sequence is 16 residues long. Trimming shortened V by 6 bases and J by 0 bases, and 12 bases separated the two germline ends. This chain's CDR3 is CASSMQLPSGANVLTF. In nucleotides, the CDR3 is TGTGCCAGCAGTATGCAGCTCCCCTCTGGGGCCAACGTCCTGACTTTC.

About this clonotype: The junction differs from germline at one of its ends, possibly a read error. The genes are TRBV20-1 and TRBJ2-5; the match to TRBD2 covers 11 bases. This CDR3 spans 16 amino acids. Germline V lookup: CDR1 DFQATT, CDR2 SNEGSKA (reference sequence). The CDR3 DNA reads TGCAGTGCCAGAGATCTAGCGGGGGGACCTCCGGAGACCCAGTACTTC. Translating it yields CSARDLAGGPPETQYF.

This chain connects TRBV24-1 to TRBJ2-2; TRBD2 agrees at 10 bases. The J segment lost 1 base and the V segment lost 1 base, leaving 2 bases of the junction unmatched. Per the germline V gene, CDR1 is KGHDR and CDR2 is SFDVKD. The CDR3 has 17 amino acids. CDR3 in amino acids: CATSDFRTSGNTGELFF. Written as DNA, the CDR3 is TGTGCCACCAGTGATTTTCGGACTAGCGGGAACACCGGGGAGCTGTTTTTT.

This clonotype was detected ten times or more. The V call is TRBV2, the J call TRBJ1-5; the match to TRBD1 covers 7 bases. This CDR3 contains 13 residues. Trimming at V came to 6 bases and at J to 3 bases, leaving 2 bases not matched to a gene. The germline CDR1 and CDR2 sequences are SNHLY and FYNNEI. The CDR3 coding sequence is TGTGCCAGCAGCGGACAGGACAATCAGCCCCAGCATTTT. This sequence encodes CASSGQDNQPQHF.

This clonotype was counted a few times. The rearrangement links TRBV5-4 to TRBJ1-4; 7 nucleotides align to TRBD1. CDR1 and CDR2 (germline): SGHNT, YYREEE (reference sequence). The trim removed 7 bases at V and 10 bases at J, leaving 10 bases unmatched. The CDR3 is 13 residues long. The CDR3 coding sequence is TGTGCCAGCCGCCGGGCAGGGGGAGGAAAACTGTTTTTT. Its protein is CASRRAGGGKLFF.

This clonotype was seen a few times. In nucleotides, the CDR3 is TGTGCCAGCAGTGATCGGGGAAACTACGAGCAGTACTTC. Protein product: CASSDRGNYEQYF. This chain uses TRBV2 with TRBJ2-7; a weak D match, TRBD2 (5 bases). Trimming removed 3 bases at V and 3 bases at J, with 9 bases between. The CDR3 has 13 amino acids. In germline, CDR1 is SNHLY, CDR2 FYNNEI.

The J gene is TRBJ2-7, the V gene TRBV18, with D possibly matching TRBD1 (6 bases). Deletions cut 3 bases from V and 1 base from J, with 10 bases between. The CDR3 runs 14 residues. Germline CDR1 and CDR2: KGHSH and LQKENI. The CDR3 bases are TGTGCCAGCTCACCGTACAGGGAGTCCTACGAGCAGTACTTC. This sequence encodes CASSPYRESYEQYF.

Note on this clonotype: One end of the junction fails to match germline, which may point to a read error. The J gene is TRBJ1-1, the V gene TRBV4-1; D is ambiguous. There are 13 residues in the CDR3. Germline V CDR1 and CDR2: MGHRA, YSYEKL. The CDR3 bases are TGTGCCAGCAGCCAAGTCCCCCCCACTGAAGCTTTCTTT. Its translation: CASSQVPPTEAFF.

This clonotype was picked up a small number of times. The chain carries TRBV12-3 or TRBV12-4 and TRBJ2-2; 9 nucleotides align to TRBD2. The CDR3 is made up of 15 amino acids. V lost 1 base to trimming and J lost 4 bases; unmatched junction nucleotides: 1. This chain's CDR3 is CASSLGTSVTGELFF. Here the CDR3 DNA reads TGTGCCAGCAGTTTAGGGACTAGCGTCACCGGGGAGCTGTTTTTT.

J is TRBJ1-1 and V is TRBV20-1; D possibly corresponds to TRBD1 (6 bases). From germline, CDR1 is DFQATT and CDR2 SNEGSKA (reference sequence). CDR3 size: 14 residues. Trimming removed 5 bases from V and 1 base from J, with 14 bases in between. The CDR3 bases are TGCAGTGCTCAGAGTGGGGGGGCGAACACTGAAGCTTTCTTT. Protein product: CSAQSGGANTEAFF.

The rearrangement links TRBV11-2 to TRBJ2-5; D possibly corresponds to TRBD2 (5 bases). The CDR3 has 14 residues. Germline CDR1 SGHAT, CDR2 FQNNGV. With 5 bases removed from V and 5 bases from J, the gap between germline ends came to 15 bases. This CDR3 reads CASSAFGGRETQYF. The CDR3 DNA follows: TGTGCCAGCAGCGCGTTTGGAGGAAGGGAGACCCAGTACTTC.

The chain combines TRBV9 with TRBJ2-6, with 8 bases fitting TRBD1. Looked up from germline, CDR1 is SGDLS and CDR2 is YYNGEE. V was clipped by 5 bases and J by 0 bases; unmatched bases: 7. CDR3 length equals 17 residues. CDR3 loop: CASSVRQGSSGANVLTF. Here the CDR3 DNA reads TGTGCCAGCAGTGTCCGACAGGGGAGCTCTGGGGCCAACGTCCTGACTTTC.

This clonotype has more than one count but fewer than ten. The chain carries TRBV6-4 and TRBJ1-5; D not certain. Trimming took 2 bases from V and 3 from J, leaving 8 bases between them. Germline lookup yields CDR1 MRHNA and CDR2 SNTAGT. The CDR3 has 14 amino acids. Written as DNA, the CDR3 is TGTGCCAGCAGTGACAGGATCGTCAATCAGCCCCAGCATTTT. Translation gives CASSDRIVNQPQHF.